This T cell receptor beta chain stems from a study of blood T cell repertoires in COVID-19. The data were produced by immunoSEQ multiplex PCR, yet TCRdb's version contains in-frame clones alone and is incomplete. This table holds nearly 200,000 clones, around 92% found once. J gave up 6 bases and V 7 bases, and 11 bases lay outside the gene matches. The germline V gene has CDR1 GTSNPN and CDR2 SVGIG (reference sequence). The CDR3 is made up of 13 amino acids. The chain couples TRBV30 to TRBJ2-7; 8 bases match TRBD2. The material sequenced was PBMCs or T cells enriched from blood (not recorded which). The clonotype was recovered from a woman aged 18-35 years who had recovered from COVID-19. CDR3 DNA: TGTGCCTCTCCGGGACTAGTCGCGGGCGAGCAGTACTTC. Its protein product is CASPGLVAGEQYF.